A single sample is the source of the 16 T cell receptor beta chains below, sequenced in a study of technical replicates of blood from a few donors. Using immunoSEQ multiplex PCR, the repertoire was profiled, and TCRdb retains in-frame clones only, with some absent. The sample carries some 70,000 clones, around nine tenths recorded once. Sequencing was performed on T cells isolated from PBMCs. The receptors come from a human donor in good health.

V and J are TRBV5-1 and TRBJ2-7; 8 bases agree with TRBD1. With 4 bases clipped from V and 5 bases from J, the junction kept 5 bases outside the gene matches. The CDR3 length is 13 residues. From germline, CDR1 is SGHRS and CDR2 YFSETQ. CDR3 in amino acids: CASSPDRVHEQYF. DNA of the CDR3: TGCGCCAGCAGCCCGGACAGGGTCCACGAGCAGTACTTC.

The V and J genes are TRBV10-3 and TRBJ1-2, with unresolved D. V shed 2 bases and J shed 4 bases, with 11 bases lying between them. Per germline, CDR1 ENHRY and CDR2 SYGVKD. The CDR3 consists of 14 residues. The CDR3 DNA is TGTGCCATCAGTGAGGTCGACCGGGTCTATGGCTACACCTTC. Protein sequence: CAISEVDRVYGYTF.

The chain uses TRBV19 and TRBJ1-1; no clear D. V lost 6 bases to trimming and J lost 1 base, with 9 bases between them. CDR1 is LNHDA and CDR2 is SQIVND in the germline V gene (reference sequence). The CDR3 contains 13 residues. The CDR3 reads CASSRSGNTEAFF. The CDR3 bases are TGTGCCAGTAGCAGATCGGGGAACACTGAAGCTTTCTTT.

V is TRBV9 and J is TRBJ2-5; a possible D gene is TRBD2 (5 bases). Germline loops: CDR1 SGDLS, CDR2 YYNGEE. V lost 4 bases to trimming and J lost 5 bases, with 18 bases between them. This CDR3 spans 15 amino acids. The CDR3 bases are TGTGCCAGCAGCCCCCGTCTAGCTCTCGGGGAGACCCAGTACTTC. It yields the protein CASSPRLALGETQYF.

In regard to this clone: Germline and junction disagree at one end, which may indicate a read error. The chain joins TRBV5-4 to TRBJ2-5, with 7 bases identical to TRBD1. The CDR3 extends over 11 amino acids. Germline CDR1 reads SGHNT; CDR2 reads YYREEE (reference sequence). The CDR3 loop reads CASSFIGQEDF. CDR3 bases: TGTGCCAGCAGCTTTATTGGACAGGAGGACTTC.

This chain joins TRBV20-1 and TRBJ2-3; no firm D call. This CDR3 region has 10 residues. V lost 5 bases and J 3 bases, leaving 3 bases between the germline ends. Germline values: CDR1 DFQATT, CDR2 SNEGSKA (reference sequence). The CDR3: CSAHTDTQYF. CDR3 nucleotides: TGCAGTGCTCATACAGATACGCAGTATTTT.

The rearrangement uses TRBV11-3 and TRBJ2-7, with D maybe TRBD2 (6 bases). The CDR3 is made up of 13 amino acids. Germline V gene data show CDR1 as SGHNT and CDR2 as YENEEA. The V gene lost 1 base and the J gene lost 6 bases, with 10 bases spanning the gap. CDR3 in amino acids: CASSLGGEFEQYF. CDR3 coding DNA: TGTGCCAGCAGCTTAGGGGGGGAGTTCGAGCAGTACTTC.

The CDR3: CASSLRTSGTDTQYF. The CDR3 bases are TGTGCCAGCAGCCTTCGGACTAGCGGCACAGATACGCAGTATTTT. The chain recombines TRBV2 with TRBJ2-3; TRBD2 aligns across 9 bases. This CDR3 has 15 amino acids. Germline V gene sequence: CDR1 SNHLY, CDR2 FYNNEI. After removal of 6 bases from V and 1 base from J, the junction contained 5 bases not matched to a gene.

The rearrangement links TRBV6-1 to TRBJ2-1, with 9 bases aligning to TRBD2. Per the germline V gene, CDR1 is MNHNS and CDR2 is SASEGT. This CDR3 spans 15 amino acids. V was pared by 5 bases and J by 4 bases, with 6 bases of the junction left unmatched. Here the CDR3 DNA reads TGTGCCAGCAGTTTAGCGGGAGTAAATTACAATGAGCAGTTCTTC. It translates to CASSLAGVNYNEQFF.

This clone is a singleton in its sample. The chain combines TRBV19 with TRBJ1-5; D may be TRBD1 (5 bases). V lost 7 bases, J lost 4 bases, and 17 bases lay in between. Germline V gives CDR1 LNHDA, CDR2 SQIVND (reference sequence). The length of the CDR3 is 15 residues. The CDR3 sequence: CASNRQSLPNQPQHF. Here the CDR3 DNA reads TGTGCCAGTAATAGACAGTCACTACCGAATCAGCCCCAGCATTTT.

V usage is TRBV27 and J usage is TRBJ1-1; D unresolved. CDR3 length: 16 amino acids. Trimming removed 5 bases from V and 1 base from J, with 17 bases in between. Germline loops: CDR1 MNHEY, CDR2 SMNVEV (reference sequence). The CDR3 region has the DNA TGTGCCAGCAGTCGGTTCCTGGGCCAAGGGAACACTGAAGCTTTCTTT. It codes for CASSRFLGQGNTEAFF.

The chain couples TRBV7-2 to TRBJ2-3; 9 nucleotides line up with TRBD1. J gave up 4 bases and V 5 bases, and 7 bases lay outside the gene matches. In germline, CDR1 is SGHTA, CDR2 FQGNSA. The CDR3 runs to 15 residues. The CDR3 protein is CASSPAGTGSDTQYF. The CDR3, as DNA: TGTGCCAGCAGCCCCGCCGGGACAGGGTCAGATACGCAGTATTTT.

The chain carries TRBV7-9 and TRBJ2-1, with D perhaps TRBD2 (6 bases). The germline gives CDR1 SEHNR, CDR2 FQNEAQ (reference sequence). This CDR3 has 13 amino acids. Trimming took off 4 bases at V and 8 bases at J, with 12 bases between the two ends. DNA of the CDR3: TGTGCCAGCAGCTCCGGGAGAGGGGATGAGCAGTTCTTC. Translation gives CASSSGRGDEQFF.

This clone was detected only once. This CDR3 is CARGDSYNEQFF. CDR3 DNA: TGTGCCCGGGGGGATTCGTACAATGAGCAGTTCTTC. The chain has TRBV7-9 and TRBJ2-1, with 7 nucleotides matching TRBD2. After removal of 11 bases from V and 4 bases from J, the junction contained 5 bases not matched to a gene. The CDR3 consists of 12 residues. Germline CDR1 reads SEHNR; CDR2 reads FQNEAQ (reference sequence).

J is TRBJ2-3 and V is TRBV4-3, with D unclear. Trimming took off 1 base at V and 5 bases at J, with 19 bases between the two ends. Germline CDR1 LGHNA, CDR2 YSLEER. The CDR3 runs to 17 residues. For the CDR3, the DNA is TGCGCCAGCAGCCAAGCCTGGCTGAGGCTAAGAGTAGATACGCAGTATTTT. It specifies CASSQAWLRLRVDTQYF.

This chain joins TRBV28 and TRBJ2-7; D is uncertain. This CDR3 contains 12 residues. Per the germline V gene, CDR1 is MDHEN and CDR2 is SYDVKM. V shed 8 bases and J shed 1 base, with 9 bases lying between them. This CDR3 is CASFRVSYEQYF. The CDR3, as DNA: TGTGCCAGCTTTCGGGTGTCCTACGAGCAGTACTTC.